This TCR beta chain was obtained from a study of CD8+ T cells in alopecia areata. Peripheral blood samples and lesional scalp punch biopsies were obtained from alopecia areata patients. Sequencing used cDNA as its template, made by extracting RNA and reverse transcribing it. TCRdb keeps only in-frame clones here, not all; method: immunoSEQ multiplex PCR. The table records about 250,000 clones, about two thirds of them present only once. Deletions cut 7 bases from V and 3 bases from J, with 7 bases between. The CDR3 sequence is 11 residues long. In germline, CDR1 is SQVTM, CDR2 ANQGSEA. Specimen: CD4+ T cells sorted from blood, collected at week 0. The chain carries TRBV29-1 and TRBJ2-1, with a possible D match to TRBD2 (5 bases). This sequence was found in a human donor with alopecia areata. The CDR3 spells CSGGVYNEQFF. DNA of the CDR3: TGCAGCGGGGGAGTCTACAATGAGCAGTTCTTC.